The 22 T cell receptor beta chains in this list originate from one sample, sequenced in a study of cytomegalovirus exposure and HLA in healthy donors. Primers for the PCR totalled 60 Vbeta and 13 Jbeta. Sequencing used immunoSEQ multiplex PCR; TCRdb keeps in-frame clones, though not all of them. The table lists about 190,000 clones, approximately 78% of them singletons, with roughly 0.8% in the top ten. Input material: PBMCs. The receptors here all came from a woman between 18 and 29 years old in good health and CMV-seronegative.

The CDR3 reads CASSWTVGDLRYGYTF. DNA for the CDR3: TGTGCCAGCAGTTGGACAGTGGGGGATCTGCGCTATGGCTACACCTTC. The rearrangement uses TRBV6-6 and TRBJ1-2; weak D call: TRBD1 (6 bases). The CDR3 is made up of 16 amino acids. The V end lost 4 bases, the J end lost 4 bases, and 19 bases lay between the germline ends. Germline CDR1 and CDR2: MNHNY and SVGAGI (reference sequence).

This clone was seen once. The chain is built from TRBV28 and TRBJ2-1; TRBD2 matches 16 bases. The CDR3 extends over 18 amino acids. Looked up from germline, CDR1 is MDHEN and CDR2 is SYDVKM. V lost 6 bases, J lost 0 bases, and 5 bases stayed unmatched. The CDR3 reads CASSGTSGRVSSYNEQFF. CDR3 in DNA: TGTGCCAGCAGCGGGACTAGCGGGAGGGTTAGCTCCTACAATGAGCAGTTCTTC.

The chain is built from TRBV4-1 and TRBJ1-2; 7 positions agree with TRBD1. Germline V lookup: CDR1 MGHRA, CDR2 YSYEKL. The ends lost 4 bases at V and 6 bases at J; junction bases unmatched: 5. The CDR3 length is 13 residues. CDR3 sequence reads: CASSLYGTDGYTF. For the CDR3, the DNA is TGCGCCAGCAGCCTATATGGGACAGATGGCTACACCTTC.

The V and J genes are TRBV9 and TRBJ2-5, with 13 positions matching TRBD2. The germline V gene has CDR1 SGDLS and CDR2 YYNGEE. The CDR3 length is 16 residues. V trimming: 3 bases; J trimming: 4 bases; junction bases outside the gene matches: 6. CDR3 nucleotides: TGTGCCAGCAGCGGTGGGACTAGCGGGATTGGAGAGACCCAGTACTTC. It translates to CASSGGTSGIGETQYF.

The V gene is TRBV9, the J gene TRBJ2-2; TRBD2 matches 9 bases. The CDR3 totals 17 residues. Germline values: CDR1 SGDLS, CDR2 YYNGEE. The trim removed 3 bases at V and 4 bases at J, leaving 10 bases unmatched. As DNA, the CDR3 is TGTGCCAGCAGCGATCCGAGGAGCGGGGGGTTCACCGGGGAGCTGTTTTTT. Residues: CASSDPRSGGFTGELFF.

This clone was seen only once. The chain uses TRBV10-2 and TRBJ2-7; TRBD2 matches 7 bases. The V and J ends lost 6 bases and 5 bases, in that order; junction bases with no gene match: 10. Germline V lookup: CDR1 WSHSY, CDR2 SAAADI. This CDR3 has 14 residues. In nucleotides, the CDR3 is TGCGCCAGCAGGACCGGGACTAATTCCCACGAGCAGTACTTC. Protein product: CASRTGTNSHEQYF.

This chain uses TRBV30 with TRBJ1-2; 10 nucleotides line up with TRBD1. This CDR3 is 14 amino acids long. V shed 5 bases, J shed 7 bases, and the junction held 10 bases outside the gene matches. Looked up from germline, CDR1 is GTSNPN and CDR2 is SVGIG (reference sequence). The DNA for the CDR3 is TGTGCCTGGCCCCGACCGGGACAGGGGTTTGGCTACACCTTC. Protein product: CAWPRPGQGFGYTF.

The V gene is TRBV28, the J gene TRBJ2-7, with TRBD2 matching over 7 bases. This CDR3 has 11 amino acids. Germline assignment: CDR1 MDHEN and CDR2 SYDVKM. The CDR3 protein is CAGGDPLEQYF. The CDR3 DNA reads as TGTGCGGGGGGGGACCCTCTAGAGCAGTACTTC.

The chain's CDR3 is CASSSDRAYEQYF. For the CDR3, the DNA is TGCGCCAGCAGCTCGGACAGGGCGTACGAGCAGTACTTC. J is TRBJ2-7 and V is TRBV5-1; TRBD1 aligns across 8 bases. The germline V gene encodes CDR1 SGHRS and CDR2 YFSETQ. The CDR3 totals 13 residues. V shed 3 bases and J 4 bases; nucleotides not matched to a gene: 3.

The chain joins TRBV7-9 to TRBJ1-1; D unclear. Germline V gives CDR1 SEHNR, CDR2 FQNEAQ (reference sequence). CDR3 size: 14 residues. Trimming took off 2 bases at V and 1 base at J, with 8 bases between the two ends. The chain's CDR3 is CASSLTQENTEAFF. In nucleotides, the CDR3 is TGTGCCAGCAGCTTAACTCAGGAGAACACTGAAGCTTTCTTT.

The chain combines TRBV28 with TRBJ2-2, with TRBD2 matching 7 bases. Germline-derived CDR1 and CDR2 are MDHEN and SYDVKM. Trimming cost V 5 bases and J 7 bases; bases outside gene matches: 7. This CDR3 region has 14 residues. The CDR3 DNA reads TGTGCCAGCAGTCGGGACGGGGGGTACGGGGAGCTGTTTTTT. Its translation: CASSRDGGYGELFF.

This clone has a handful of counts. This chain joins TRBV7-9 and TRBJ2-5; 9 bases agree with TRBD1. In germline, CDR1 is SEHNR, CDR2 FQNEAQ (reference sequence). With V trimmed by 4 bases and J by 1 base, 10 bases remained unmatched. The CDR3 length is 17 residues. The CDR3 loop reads CASSSTGGALGQETQYF. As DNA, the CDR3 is TGTGCCAGCAGCTCAACAGGGGGCGCCTTGGGCCAAGAGACCCAGTACTTC.

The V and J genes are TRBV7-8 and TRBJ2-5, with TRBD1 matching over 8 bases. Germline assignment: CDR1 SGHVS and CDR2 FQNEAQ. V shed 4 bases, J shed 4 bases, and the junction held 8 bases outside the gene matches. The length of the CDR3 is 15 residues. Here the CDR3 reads CASSSRQGLGETQYF. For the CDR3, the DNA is TGTGCCAGCAGCTCCAGACAGGGGTTGGGAGAGACCCAGTACTTC.

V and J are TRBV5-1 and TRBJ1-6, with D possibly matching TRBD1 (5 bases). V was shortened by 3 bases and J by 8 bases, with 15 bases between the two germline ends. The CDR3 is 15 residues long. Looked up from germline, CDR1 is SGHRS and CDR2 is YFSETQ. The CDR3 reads CASSWTNKVDSPLHF. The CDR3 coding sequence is TGCGCCAGCAGCTGGACAAACAAGGTGGATTCACCCCTCCACTTT. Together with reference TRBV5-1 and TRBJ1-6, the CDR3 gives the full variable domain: KAGVTQTPRYLIKTRGQQVTLSCSPISGHRSVSWYQQTPGQGLQFLFEYFSETQRNKGNFPGRFSGRQFSNSRSEMNVSTLELGDSALYLCASSWTNKVDSPLHFGNGTRLTVT.

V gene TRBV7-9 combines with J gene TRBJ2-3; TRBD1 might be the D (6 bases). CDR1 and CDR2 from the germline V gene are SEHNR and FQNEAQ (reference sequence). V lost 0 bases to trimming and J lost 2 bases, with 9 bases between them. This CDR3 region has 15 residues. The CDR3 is CASSLAGQLTDTQYF. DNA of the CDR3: TGTGCCAGCAGCTTAGCGGGACAACTCACAGATACGCAGTATTTT.

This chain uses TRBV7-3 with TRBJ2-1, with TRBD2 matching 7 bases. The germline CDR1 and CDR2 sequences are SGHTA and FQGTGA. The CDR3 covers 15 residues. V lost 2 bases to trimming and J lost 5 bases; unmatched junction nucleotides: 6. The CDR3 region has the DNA TGTGCCAGCAGCTTAGGGAGCGGGGCGCACAATGAGCAGTTCTTC. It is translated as CASSLGSGAHNEQFF.

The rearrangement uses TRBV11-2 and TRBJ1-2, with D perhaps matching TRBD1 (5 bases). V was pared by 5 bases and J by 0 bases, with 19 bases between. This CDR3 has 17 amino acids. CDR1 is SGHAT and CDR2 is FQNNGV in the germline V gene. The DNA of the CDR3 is TGTGCCAGCAGCCTACCGGGACTGACAGAGACTAACTATGGCTACACCTTC. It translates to CASSLPGLTETNYGYTF.

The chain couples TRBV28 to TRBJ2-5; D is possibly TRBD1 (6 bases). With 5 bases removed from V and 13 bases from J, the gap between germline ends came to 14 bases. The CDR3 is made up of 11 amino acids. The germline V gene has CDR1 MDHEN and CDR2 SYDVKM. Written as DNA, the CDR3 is TGTGCCAGCAGTGAACGACAGGCTTCGTACTTC. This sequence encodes CASSERQASYF. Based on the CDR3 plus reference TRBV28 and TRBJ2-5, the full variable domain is DVKVTQSSRYLVKRTGEKVFLECVQDMDHENMFWYRQDPGLGLRLIYFSYDVKMKEKGDIPEGYSVSREKKERFSLILESASTNQTSMYLCASSERQASYFGPGTRLLVL.

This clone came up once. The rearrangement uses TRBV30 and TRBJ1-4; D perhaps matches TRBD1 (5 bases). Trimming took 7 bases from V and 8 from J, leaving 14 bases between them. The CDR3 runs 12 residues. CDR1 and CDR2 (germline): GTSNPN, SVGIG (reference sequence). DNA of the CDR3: TGTGCCTCAACAGGTTATCGGGAAAAACTGTTTTTT. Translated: CASTGYREKLFF.

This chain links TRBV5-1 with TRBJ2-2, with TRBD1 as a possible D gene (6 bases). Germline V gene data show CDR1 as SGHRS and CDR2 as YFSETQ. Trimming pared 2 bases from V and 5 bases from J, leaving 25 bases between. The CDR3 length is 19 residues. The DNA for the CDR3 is TGCGCCAGCAGCTTAGGTATTTTTGGGGGCCGCGAAGGAACCGGGGAGCTGTTTTTT. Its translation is CASSLGIFGGREGTGELFF.

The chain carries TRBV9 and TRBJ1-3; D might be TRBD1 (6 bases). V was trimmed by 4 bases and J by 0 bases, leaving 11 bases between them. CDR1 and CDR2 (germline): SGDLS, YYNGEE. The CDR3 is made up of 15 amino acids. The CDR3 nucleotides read TGTGCCAGCAGCCCAGGGGTGAGCTCTGGAAACACCATATATTTT. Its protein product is CASSPGVSSGNTIYF.

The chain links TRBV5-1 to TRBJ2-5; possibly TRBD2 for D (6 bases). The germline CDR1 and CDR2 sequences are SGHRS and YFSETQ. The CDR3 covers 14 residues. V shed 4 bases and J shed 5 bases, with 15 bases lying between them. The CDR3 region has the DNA TGCGCCAGCAGCACCCGGGACTGGGCGGAGACCCAGTACTTC. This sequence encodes CASSTRDWAETQYF. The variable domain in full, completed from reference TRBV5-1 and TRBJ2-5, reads KAGVTQTPRYLIKTRGQQVTLSCSPISGHRSVSWYQQTPGQGLQFLFEYFSETQRNKGNFPGRFSGRQFSNSRSEMNVSTLELGDSALYLCASSTRDWAETQYFGPGTRLLVL.